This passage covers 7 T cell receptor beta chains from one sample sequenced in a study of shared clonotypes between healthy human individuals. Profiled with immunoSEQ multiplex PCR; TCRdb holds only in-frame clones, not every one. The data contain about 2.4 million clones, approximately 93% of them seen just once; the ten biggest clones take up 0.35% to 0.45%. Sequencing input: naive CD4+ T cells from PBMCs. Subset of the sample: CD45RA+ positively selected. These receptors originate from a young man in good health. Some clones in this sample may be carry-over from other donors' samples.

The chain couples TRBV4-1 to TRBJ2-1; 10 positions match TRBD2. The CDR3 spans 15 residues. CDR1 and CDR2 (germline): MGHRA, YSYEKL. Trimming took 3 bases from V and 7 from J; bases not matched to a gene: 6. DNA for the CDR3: TGCGCCAGCAGCCAGGGTAGCGGGAGGCGGAATGAGCAGTTCTTC. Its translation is CASSQGSGRRNEQFF.

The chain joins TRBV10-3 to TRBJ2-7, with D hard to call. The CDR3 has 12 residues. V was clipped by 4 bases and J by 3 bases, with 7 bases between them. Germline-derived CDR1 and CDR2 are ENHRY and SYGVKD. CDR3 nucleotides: TGTGCCATCAGTGGCCAGATCTACGAGCAGTACTTC. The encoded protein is CAISGQIYEQYF.

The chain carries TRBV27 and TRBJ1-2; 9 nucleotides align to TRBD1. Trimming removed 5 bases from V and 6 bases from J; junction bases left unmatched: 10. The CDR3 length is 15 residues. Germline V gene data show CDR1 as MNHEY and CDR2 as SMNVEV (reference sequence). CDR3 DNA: TGTGCCAGCAGTCCACTTAGGGACAGGGCAAATGGCTACACCTTC. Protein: CASSPLRDRANGYTF.

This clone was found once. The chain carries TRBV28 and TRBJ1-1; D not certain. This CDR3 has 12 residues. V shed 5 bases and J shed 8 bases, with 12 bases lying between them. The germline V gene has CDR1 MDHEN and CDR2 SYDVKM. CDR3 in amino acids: CASSAGRREAFF. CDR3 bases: TGTGCCAGCAGTGCCGGTAGAAGAGAAGCTTTCTTT.

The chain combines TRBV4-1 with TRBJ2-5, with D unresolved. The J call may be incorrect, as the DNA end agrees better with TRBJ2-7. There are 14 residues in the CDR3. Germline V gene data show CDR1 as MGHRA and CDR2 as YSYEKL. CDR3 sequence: CASSQVGSKYEQYF. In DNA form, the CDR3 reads TGCGCCAGCAGCCAAGTAGGATCCAAGTACGAGCAGTACTTC.

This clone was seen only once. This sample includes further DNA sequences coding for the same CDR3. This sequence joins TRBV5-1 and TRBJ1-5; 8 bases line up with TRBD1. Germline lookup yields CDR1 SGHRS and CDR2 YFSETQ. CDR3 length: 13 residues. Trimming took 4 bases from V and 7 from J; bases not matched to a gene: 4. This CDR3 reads CASSPGQGQPQHF. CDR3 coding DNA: TGCGCCAGCAGCCCTGGACAGGGCCAGCCCCAGCATTTT.

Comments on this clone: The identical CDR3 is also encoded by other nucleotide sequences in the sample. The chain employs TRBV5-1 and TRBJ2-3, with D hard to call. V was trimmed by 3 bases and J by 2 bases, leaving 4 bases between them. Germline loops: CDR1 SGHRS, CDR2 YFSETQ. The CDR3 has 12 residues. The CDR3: CASSSSTDTQYF. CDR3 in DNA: TGCGCCAGCAGCTCCTCCACAGATACGCAGTATTTT.